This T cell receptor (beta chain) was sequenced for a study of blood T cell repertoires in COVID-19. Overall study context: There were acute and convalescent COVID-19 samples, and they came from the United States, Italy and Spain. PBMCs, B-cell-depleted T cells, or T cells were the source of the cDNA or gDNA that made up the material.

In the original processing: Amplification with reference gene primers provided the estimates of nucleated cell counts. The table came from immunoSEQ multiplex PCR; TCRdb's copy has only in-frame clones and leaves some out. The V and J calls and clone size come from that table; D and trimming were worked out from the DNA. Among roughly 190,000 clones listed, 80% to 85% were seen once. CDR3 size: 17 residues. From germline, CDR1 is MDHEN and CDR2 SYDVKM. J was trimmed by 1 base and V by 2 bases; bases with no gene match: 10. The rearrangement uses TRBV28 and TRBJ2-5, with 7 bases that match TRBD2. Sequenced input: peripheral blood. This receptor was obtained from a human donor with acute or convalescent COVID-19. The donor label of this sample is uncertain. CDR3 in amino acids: CASSLGLAERRQETQYF. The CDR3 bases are TGTGCCAGCAGTTTAGGGCTAGCGGAACGACGCCAAGAGACCCAGTACTTC.